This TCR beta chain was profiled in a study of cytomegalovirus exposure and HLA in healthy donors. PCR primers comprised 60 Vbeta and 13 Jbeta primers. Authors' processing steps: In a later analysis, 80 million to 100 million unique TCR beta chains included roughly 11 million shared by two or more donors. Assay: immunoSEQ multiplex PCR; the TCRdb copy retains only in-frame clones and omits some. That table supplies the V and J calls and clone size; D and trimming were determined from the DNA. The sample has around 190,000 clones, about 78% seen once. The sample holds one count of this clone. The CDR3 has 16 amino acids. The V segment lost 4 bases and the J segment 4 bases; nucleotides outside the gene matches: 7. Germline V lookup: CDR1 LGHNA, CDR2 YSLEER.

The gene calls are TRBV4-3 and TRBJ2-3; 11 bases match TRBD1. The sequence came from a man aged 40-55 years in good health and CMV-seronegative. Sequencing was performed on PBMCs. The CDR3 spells CASSRVPGQGADTQYF. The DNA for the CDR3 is TGCGCCAGCAGCCGAGTCCCGGGACAGGGGGCAGATACGCAGTATTTT.